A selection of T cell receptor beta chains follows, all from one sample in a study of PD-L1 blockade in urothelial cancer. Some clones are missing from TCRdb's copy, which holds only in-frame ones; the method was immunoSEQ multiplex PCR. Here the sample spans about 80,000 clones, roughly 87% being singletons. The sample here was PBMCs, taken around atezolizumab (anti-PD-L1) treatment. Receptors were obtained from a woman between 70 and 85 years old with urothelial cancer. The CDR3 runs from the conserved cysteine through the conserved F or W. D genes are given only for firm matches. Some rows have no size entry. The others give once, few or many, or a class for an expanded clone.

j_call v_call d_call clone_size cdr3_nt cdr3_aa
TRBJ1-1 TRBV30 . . TGTGCCTGGAGCCAGGGACTTCAGGTCCCTGAAGCTTTCTTT CAWSQGLQVPEAFF
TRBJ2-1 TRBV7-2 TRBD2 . TGTGCCAGCAGACAACTAGCGGGGAGTTTGGGAGAGCAGTTCTTC CASRQLAGSLGEQFF
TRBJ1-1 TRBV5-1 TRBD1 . TGCGCCAGCAGCTTGGCCGGACAGGGACTATCGAAAGCTTTCTTT CASSLAGQGLSKAFF
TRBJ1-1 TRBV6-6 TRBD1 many TGTGCCAGCAGTACCTGGGACAGCTTGAACACTGAAGCTTTCTTT CASSTWDSLNTEAFF
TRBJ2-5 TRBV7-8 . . TGTGCCAGCGGGGCTAAAGCATCTCAAGAGACCCAGTACTTC CASGAKASQETQYF
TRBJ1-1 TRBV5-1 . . TGCGCCAGCAGCTACCGGACAACAACGAACACTGAAGCTTTCTTT CASSYRTTTNTEAFF
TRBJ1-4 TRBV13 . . TGTGCCAGCAGCCGAAGTGGCGGCACAACTAATGAAAAACTGTTTTTT CASSRSGGTTNEKLFF
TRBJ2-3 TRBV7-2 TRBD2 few TGTGCCAGCAGCTTAGCGCTAGCGGGGGGGACAGATACGCAGTATTTT CASSLALAGGTDTQYF
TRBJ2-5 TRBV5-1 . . TGCGCCAGCAGTCCGGCGGGGGCAAAAGAGACCCAGTACTTC CASSPAGAKETQYF
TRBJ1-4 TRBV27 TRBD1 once TGTGCCAGTGGACAGGGGCCTGAAAAACTGTTTTTT CASGQGPEKLFF
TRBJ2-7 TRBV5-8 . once TGTGCCAGCAGCTTGAGCGTTTGGGGCGGGGGCACCTACGAGCAGTACTTC CASSLSVWGGGTYEQYF
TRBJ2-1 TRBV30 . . TGTGCCTGGAGCCCGTCTAGTAGAGAGAAGCAGTTCTTC CAWSPSSREKQFF
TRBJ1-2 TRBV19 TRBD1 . TGTGCCAGTGCCCTGATAGGACAGGACTACACCTTC CASALIGQDYTF
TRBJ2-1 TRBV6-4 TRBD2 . TGTGCCAGGGTGGGGGCTAGCGGGAGAAGCTCCTACAATGAGCAGTTCTTC CARVGASGRSSYNEQFF
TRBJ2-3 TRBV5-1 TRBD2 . TGCGCCAGCAGCCGAACTAGCGGAATCACAGATACGCAGTATTTT CASSRTSGITDTQYF
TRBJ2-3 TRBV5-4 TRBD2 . TGTGCCAGCAGCTTGGGGACTAGCGGGGGGGCCTTGGGAGATACGCAGTATTTT CASSLGTSGGALGDTQYF
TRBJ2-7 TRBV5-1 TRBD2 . TGCGCCACCGGCCGAGGACTAGCGTCGAACGAGCAGTACTTC CATGRGLASNEQYF
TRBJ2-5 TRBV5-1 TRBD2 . TGCGCCAGCAGCGACGCGGGGGGAGAGACCCAGTACTTC CASSDAGGETQYF
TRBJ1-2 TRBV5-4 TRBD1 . TGTGCCAGCAGCCTACAGGGGGTCGCCTATGGCTACACCTTC CASSLQGVAYGYTF
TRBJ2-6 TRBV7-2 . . TGTGCCAGCAGCTTAGAATTGTCACTCTCTGGGGCCAACGTCCTGACTTTC CASSLELSLSGANVLTF
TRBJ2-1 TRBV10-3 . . TGTGCCATCAGTGAGTGGCGGGGCAGCTCCTACAATGAGCAGTTCTTC CAISEWRGSSYNEQFF
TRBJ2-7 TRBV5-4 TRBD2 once TGTGCCAGCAGCCAAGCCGGGACTAGCGGGAGGGGCAGGTCCTACGAGCAGTACTTC CASSQAGTSGRGRSYEQYF
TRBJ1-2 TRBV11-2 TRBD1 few TGTGCCAGCAGCCGAACAGGGGACTATGGCTACACCTTC CASSRTGDYGYTF
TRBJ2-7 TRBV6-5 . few TGTGCCCCCGGGAGGGGGCGGTACGAGCAGTACTTC CAPGRGRYEQYF
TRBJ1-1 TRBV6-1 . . TGTGCCAGCAGTCCCTTGGGCGAGGGCACTGAAGCTTTCTTT CASSPLGEGTEAFF
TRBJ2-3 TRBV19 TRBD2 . TGTGCCAGTAGTATAGCGGGGGGGGTTACAGATACGCAGTATTTT CASSIAGGVTDTQYF
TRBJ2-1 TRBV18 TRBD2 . TGTGCCAGCTCACCAGAGGGAGTAGCGGGCTACAATGAGCAGTTCTTC CASSPEGVAGYNEQFF
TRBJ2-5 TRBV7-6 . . TGTGCCAGCAGCGGCGGCAGGGGAGAACCCCAAGAGACCCAGTACTTC CASSGGRGEPQETQYF
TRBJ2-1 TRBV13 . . TGTGCCAGCAGCTTAGGGACTAATTGGCGGTACAATGAGCAGTTCTTC CASSLGTNWRYNEQFF
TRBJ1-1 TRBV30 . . TGTGCCTGGACCCATCTACTGGTCAACACTGAAGCTTTCTTT CAWTHLLVNTEAFF
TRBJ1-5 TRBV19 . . TGTGCCAGTAGTATAAACCCGACTGTTGAGCCCCAGCATTTT CASSINPTVEPQHF
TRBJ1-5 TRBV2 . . TGTGCCAGTGTACTTCGACAGAACCAGATACCCCAGCATTTT CASVLRQNQIPQHF
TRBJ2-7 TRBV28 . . TGTGCCAGCAGTCACCTGGAGGGGTATACCTACGAGCAGTACTTC CASSHLEGYTYEQYF
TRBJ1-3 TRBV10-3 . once TGTGCCACCGAAGCAGGTTACGGAAACACCATATATTTT CATEAGYGNTIYF
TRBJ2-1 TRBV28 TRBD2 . TGTGCCAGCATTTCGGGAGGGAAGAATGGTGAGCAGTTCTTC CASISGGKNGEQFF
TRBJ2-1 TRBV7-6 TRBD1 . TGTGCCAGCACCCCAGCGGACAGGGGGGGATACAATGAGCAGTTCTTC CASTPADRGGYNEQFF
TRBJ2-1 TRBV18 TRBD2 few TGTGCCAGCTCATCCGGGACTACGAATGAGCAGTTCTTC CASSSGTTNEQFF
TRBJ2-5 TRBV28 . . TGTGCCAGCAGTTCTCAGGTCCAAGAGACCCAGTACTTC CASSSQVQETQYF
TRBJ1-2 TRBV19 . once TGTGCCAGTAGTACCCCCCCAGGGTATGGCTACACCTTC CASSTPPGYGYTF
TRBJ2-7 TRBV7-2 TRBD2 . TGTGCCAGCAGCTTAGGTCGGCTAGCGGGGGGCGAGCAGTACTTC CASSLGRLAGGEQYF
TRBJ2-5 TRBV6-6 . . TGTGCCAGCAGAGCGTGGGGCCCCGAGACCCAGTACTTC CASRAWGPETQYF
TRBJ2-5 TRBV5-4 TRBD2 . TGTGCCAGCAGCTCCCCGGGACTAGCGGGGGGAGGAGAGACCCAGTACTTC CASSSPGLAGGGETQYF
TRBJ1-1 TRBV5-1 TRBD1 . TGCGCCAGCAGTCTCAATGCGGTCAGGGGGCGCTTGTACACTGAAGCTTTCTTT CASSLNAVRGRLYTEAFF
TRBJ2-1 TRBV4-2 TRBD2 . TGTGCCAGCAGCCAGGCCGGGACTAGCGGGTACAATGAGCAGTTCTTC CASSQAGTSGYNEQFF
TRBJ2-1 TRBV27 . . TGTGCCAGCAGTTTAGTTCCGGCGGGTGAGCAGTTCTTC CASSLVPAGEQFF
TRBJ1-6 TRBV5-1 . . TGCGCCAGCAGCTCAAAAGAACAGGGTTTCTCACCCCTCCACTTT CASSSKEQGFSPLHF
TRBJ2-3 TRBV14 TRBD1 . TGTGCCAGCAGCCAGACAGGGATCCTCCCAGATACGCAGTATTTT CASSQTGILPDTQYF
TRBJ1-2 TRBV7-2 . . TGTGCCAGCTCCCCCCTTGCAGGCGCTAACTATGGCTACACCTTC CASSPLAGANYGYTF